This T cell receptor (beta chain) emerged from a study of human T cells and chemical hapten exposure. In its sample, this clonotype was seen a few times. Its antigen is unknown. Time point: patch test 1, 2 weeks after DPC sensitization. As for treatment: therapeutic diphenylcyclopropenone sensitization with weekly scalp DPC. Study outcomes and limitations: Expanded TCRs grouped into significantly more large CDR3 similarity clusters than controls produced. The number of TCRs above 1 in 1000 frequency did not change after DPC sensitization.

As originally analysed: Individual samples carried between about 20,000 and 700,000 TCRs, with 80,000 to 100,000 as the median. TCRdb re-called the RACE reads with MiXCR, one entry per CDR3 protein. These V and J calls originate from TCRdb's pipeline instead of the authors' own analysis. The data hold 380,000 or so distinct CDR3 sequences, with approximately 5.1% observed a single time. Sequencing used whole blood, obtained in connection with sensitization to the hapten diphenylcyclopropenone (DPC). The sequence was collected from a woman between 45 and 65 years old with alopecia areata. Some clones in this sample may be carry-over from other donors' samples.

CDR3 sequence (DNA): TGCGCCAGCAGCCAAGATTGGACAGTCTTGGATGGCTACACCTTC. It specifies CASSQDWTVLDGYTF. The chain uses TRBV4-3 and TRBJ1-2; maybe TRBD1 (6 bases). This CDR3 contains 15 residues. The V end lost 0 bases, the J end lost 6 bases, and 14 bases lay between the germline ends. In germline, CDR1 is LGHNA, CDR2 YSLEER.